Each of the 11 T cell receptor beta chains below was sequenced from the same sample in a study of T cells after yellow fever vaccination. TCRdb reprocessed the 5' RACE reads with MiXCR, giving one entry per CDR3 protein. This table holds 620,000 or so distinct CDR3 sequences, about a sixth found once. The sequenced sample was PBMCs, obtained about 5 days after the first yellow fever vaccination. Every receptor here comes from a man in his late teens or twenties who received the YFV17D yellow fever vaccine.

This clonotype was recorded a few times. The genes are TRBV28 and TRBJ1-1; D may be TRBD1 (5 bases). This CDR3 region has 11 residues. Trimming removed 10 bases at V and 10 bases at J, with 16 bases between. Germline lookup yields CDR1 MDHEN and CDR2 SYDVKM. Written as DNA, the CDR3 is TGTGCCACGCGTTTACGGGGGGGAGCTTTCTTT. Translation gives CATRLRGGAFF.

There are a few counts of this clonotype. The chain links TRBV5-1 to TRBJ1-1, with D possibly matching TRBD1 (6 bases). The CDR3 has 12 amino acids. Germline CDR1 reads SGHRS; CDR2 reads YFSETQ. Between the trimmed V and J ends, which lost 3 bases and 6 bases, there was a span of 9 bases. The CDR3 protein is CASSYGGPEAFF. The CDR3 DNA follows: TGCGCCAGCAGCTACGGGGGCCCTGAAGCTTTCTTT.

This chain joins TRBV14 and TRBJ2-5, with unresolved D. Trimming left V 0 bases short and J 6 bases short, with 5 bases between. The V gene's germline CDR1 is SGHDN and CDR2 FVKESK. This CDR3 contains 12 residues. This CDR3 reads CASSQDTKTQYF. The CDR3 nucleotides are TGTGCCAGCAGCCAAGATACAAAGACCCAGTACTTC.

This clonotype was observed a few times. The chain joins TRBV5-5 to TRBJ1-4; D gene ambiguous. V lost 7 bases and J lost 5, with 15 bases in between. Germline-derived CDR1 and CDR2 are SGHKS and YYEKEE (reference sequence). CDR3 size: 14 residues. This chain's CDR3 is CASASPGVNEKLFF. The CDR3 coding sequence is TGTGCCAGCGCCTCGCCCGGGGTCAATGAAAAACTGTTTTTT. The variable domain in full, completed from reference TRBV5-5 and TRBJ1-4, reads DAGVTQSPTHLIKTRGQQVTLRCSPISGHKSVSWYQQVLGQGPQFIFQYYEKEERGRGNFPDRFSARQFPNYSSELNVNALLLGDSALYLCASASPGVNEKLFFGSGTQLSVL.

At least ten counts were recorded for this clonotype. The chain employs TRBV29-1 and TRBJ1-1; weak D call: TRBD1 (5 bases). Trimming took off 3 bases at V and 4 bases at J, with 6 bases between the two ends. The V gene's germline CDR1 is SQVTM and CDR2 ANQGSEA. This CDR3 has 11 residues. The CDR3 reads CSVEGGTEAFF. CDR3 nucleotides: TGCAGCGTTGAGGGGGGCACTGAAGCTTTCTTT. Full variable domain (remainder filled in from reference TRBV29-1 and TRBJ1-1): SAVISQKPSRDICQRGTSLTIQCQVDSQVTMMFWYRQQPGQSLTLIATANQGSEATYESGFVIDKFPISRPNLTFSTLTVSNMSPEDSSIYLCSVEGGTEAFFGQGTRLTVV.

This clonotype was observed a few times. J is TRBJ1-5 and V is TRBV6-2 or TRBV6-3; D is uncertain. CDR1 MNHEY and CDR2 SVGEGT come from the germline V gene. Trimming took off 2 bases at V and 1 base at J, with 9 bases between the two ends. The CDR3 is 15 residues long. The CDR3 protein is CASSYLAGSNQPQHF. CDR3 bases: TGTGCCAGCAGTTACCTCGCGGGAAGCAATCAGCCCCAGCATTTT.

There are many counts of this clonotype. The V and J genes are TRBV24-1 and TRBJ2-1; D is unresolved. In germline, CDR1 is KGHDR, CDR2 SFDVKD. V lost 2 bases and J lost 4, with 5 bases in between. This CDR3 comprises 13 residues. The CDR3 nucleotides are TGTGCCACCAGTGATTCCTCTTACAATGAGCAGTTCTTC. This codes for CATSDSSYNEQFF.

The V call is TRBV18, the J call TRBJ2-1; D gene ambiguous. CDR1 and CDR2 (germline): KGHSH, LQKENI. Deletions cut 2 bases from V and 6 bases from J, with 8 bases between. The CDR3 loop spans 13 amino acids. Here the CDR3 reads CASSPGFPNEQFF. The DNA for the CDR3 is TGTGCCAGCTCACCAGGGTTTCCCAATGAGCAGTTCTTC.

The rearrangement uses TRBV28 and TRBJ2-7; 9 bases align to TRBD1. The junction had 12 bases not matched to a gene; V was cut back by 5 bases and J by 4 bases. This CDR3 is 16 amino acids long. The germline V gene has CDR1 MDHEN and CDR2 SYDVKM. The CDR3: CASSPGQGTRLYEQYV. In nucleotides, the CDR3 is TGTGCCAGCAGTCCGGGACAGGGAACGCGTTTATACGAGCAGTACGTC.

This clonotype has a handful of counts. V gene TRBV4-3 combines with J gene TRBJ1-1; maybe TRBD1 (5 bases). Germline lookup yields CDR1 LGHNA and CDR2 YSLEER. The ends were cut back, 0 bases at V and 2 bases at J, with 13 bases in the middle. The CDR3 is 16 residues long. CDR3 protein: CASSQDVIGQNTEAFF. CDR3 DNA: TGCGCCAGCAGCCAAGATGTAATAGGACAAAACACTGAAGCTTTCTTT.

This clonotype was picked up many times. This chain's CDR3 is CASSPGALEETQYF. The DNA for the CDR3 is TGCGCCAGCAGCCCGGGAGCCCTCGAAGAGACCCAGTACTTC. The chain joins TRBV5-1 to TRBJ2-5; tentative D call: TRBD2 (6 bases). Germline V gene data show CDR1 as SGHRS and CDR2 as YFSETQ. This CDR3 spans 14 amino acids. Trimming took 4 bases from V and 3 from J, leaving 13 bases between them.